Following are 2 T cell receptor beta chains from one sample sequenced in a study of shared clonotypes between healthy human individuals. Here immunoSEQ multiplex PCR was the method, and the copy in TCRdb shows in-frame clones only, minus some. The sample has about 590,000 clones; less than 97% are singletons. Terminally differentiated effector memory CD45RA+ cells were excluded from the naive CD8 cells, which were CD45RO-negative and positively selected for CCR7. The sample comprised naive CD8+ T cells sorted from blood. These TCRs come from a woman in her twenties or thirties in good health.

In DNA, the CDR3 is TGCGCCAGCAGCTTGGACTGGACCAAGGAGGAGCAGTTCTTC. It yields the protein CASSLDWTKEEQFF. The chain uses TRBV5-1 and TRBJ2-1; D gene unclear. CDR3 size: 14 residues. The V end was cut by 0 bases, the J end by 10 bases, with 14 bases between. The germline CDR1 and CDR2 sequences are SGHRS and YFSETQ.

This chain connects TRBV4-1 to TRBJ1-5, with D perhaps matching TRBD1 (5 bases). The CDR3 covers 14 residues. The germline V gene encodes CDR1 MGHRA and CDR2 YSYEKL. With 8 bases removed from V and 3 bases from J, the gap between germline ends came to 14 bases. CDR3 DNA sequence: TGCGCCAGCCGCCGACAGTTAGACAATCAGCCCCAGCATTTT. Amino acid sequence: CASRRQLDNQPQHF.